The next 9 T cell receptor beta chains were all read from a single sample in a study of T cell changes during pregnancy in multiple sclerosis. Generated by immunoSEQ multiplex PCR, the TCRdb table keeps only in-frame clones and is missing some. The sample records 91,000 or so clones, 85% to 95% being singletons. The sequencing here drew on peripheral blood, taken after pregnancy. All receptors come from a female donor with multiple sclerosis, enrolled in a pregnancy study.

V is TRBV9 and J is TRBJ2-1, with D uncertain. Germline CDR1 and CDR2: SGDLS and YYNGEE. CDR3 length: 16 residues. V lost 0 bases, J lost 0 bases, and 10 bases lay in between. The CDR3 DNA is TGTGCCAGCAGCGTAGGAATAGGCGGCTCCTACAATGAGCAGTTCTTC. Its protein product is CASSVGIGGSYNEQFF. The variable domain in full, completed from reference TRBV9 and TRBJ2-1, reads DSGVTQTPKHLITATGQRVTLRCSPRSGDLSVYWYQQSLDQGLQFLIQYYNGEERAKGNILERFSAQQFPDLHSELNLSSLELGDSALYFCASSVGIGGSYNEQFFGPGTRLTVL.

The genes are TRBV25-1 and TRBJ2-7; D is ambiguous. This CDR3 is 13 amino acids long. Germline CDR1 reads MGHDK; CDR2 reads SYGVNS. Trimming shortened V by 3 bases and J by 9 bases, and 15 bases separated the two germline ends. The CDR3 nucleotides read TGTGCCAGCAGTGACCCCCGTGAGAGAGGGCAGTACTTC. It encodes CASSDPRERGQYF.

The V gene is TRBV2, the J gene TRBJ1-5; 7 bases are shared with TRBD1. V lost 6 bases to trimming and J lost 4 bases; unmatched junction nucleotides: 6. The CDR3 contains 14 residues. In germline, CDR1 is SNHLY, CDR2 FYNNEI. CDR3 region: CASSSGQANQPQHF. CDR3 sequence (DNA): TGTGCCAGCAGCAGCGGACAGGCAAATCAGCCCCAGCATTTT.

This clone was seen once. This chain uses TRBV27 with TRBJ1-4; 7 bases align to TRBD1. There are 15 residues in the CDR3. The junction had 3 bases not matched to a gene; V was cut back by 0 bases and J by 5 bases. CDR1 and CDR2 (germline): MNHEY, SMNVEV (reference sequence). CDR3 residues: CASSLSGQWNEKLFF. CDR3 bases: TGTGCCAGCAGTTTATCGGGACAGTGGAATGAAAAACTGTTTTTT.

The chain is built from TRBV4-3 and TRBJ2-7, with D perhaps TRBD1 (5 bases). Germline V lookup: CDR1 LGHNA, CDR2 YSLEER. CDR3 length: 13 amino acids. Trimming cost V 2 bases and J 4 bases, with 9 bases left between them. The CDR3 nucleotides read TGCGCCAGCAGCCAATCCAGACAGTACGAGCAGTACTTC. Translation gives CASSQSRQYEQYF.

This sequence joins TRBV6-1 and TRBJ2-4; 10 bases map to TRBD2. With V trimmed by 4 bases and J by 7 bases, 7 bases remained unmatched. Germline CDR1 MNHNS, CDR2 SASEGT. There are 15 residues in the CDR3. In DNA, the CDR3 is TGTGCCAGCAGTGCCCCGGGACTAGCGACGAACATTCAGTACTTC. It yields the protein CASSAPGLATNIQYF.

This chain connects TRBV29-1 to TRBJ2-3, with D perhaps TRBD2 (5 bases). The CDR3 is 13 amino acids. Germline CDR1 is SQVTM and CDR2 is ANQGSEA. The V end was cut by 7 bases, the J end by 0 bases, with 11 bases between. Written as DNA, the CDR3 is TGCAGCGCTTGGAGGCCTAGCACAGATACGCAGTATTTT. Translation gives CSAWRPSTDTQYF.

The chain has TRBV9 and TRBJ2-3; 7 nucleotides agree with TRBD1. The V and J ends lost 0 bases and 5 bases, in that order; junction bases with no gene match: 9. The CDR3 spans 16 residues. Germline assignment: CDR1 SGDLS and CDR2 YYNGEE. CDR3 in amino acids: CASSVDEGALGDTQYF. The CDR3 DNA is TGTGCCAGCAGCGTAGATGAGGGGGCACTCGGAGATACGCAGTATTTT.

This clone was recorded only once. The gene calls are TRBV5-1 and TRBJ2-5; 7 bases match TRBD1. The germline CDR1 and CDR2 sequences are SGHRS and YFSETQ. With 2 bases clipped from V and 0 bases from J, the junction kept 7 bases outside the gene matches. CDR3 length: 16 amino acids. Written as DNA, the CDR3 is TGCGCCAGCAGCTTTACAGGGGTGGGCAACCAAGAGACCCAGTACTTC. Its protein is CASSFTGVGNQETQYF. Full variable domain (missing parts from reference TRBV5-1 and TRBJ2-5): KAGVTQTPRYLIKTRGQQVTLSCSPISGHRSVSWYQQTPGQGLQFLFEYFSETQRNKGNFPGRFSGRQFSNSRSEMNVSTLELGDSALYLCASSFTGVGNQETQYFGPGTRLLVL.